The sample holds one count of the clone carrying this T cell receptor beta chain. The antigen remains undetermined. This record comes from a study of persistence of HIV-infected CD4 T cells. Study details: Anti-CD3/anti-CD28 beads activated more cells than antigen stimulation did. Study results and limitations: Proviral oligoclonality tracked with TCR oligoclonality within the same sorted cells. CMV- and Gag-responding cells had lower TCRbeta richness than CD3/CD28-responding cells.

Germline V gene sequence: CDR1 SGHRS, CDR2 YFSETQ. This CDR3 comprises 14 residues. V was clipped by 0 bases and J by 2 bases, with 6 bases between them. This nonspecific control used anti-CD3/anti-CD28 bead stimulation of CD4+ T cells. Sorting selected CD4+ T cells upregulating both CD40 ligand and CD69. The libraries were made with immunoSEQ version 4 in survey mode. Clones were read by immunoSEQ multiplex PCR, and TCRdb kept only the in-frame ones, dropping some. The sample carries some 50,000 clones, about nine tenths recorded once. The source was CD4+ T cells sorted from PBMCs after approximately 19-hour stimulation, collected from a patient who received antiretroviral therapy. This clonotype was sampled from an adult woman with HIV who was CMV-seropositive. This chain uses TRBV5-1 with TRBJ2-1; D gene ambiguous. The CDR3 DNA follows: TGCGCCAGCAGCTTGGAACAGACCTACAATGAGCAGTTCTTC. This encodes CASSLEQTYNEQFF. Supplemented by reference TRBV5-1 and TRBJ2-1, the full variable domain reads KAGVTQTPRYLIKTRGQQVTLSCSPISGHRSVSWYQQTPGQGLQFLFEYFSETQRNKGNFPGRFSGRQFSNSRSEMNVSTLELGDSALYLCASSLEQTYNEQFFGPGTRLTVL.